This is a list of T cell receptor beta chains from one sample in a study of blood T cells in healthy people across ages. From the 5' RACE reads, TCRdb called clonotypes with MiXCR, one entry per CDR3 protein. The data contain hundreds of thousands of distinct CDR3 sequences, around 48% of them seen just once; the ten biggest clones take up under 35%. The material sequenced was blood. Receptor source: a woman aged 55-70 years in good health. CDR3s include the opening cysteine and the closing phenylalanine or tryptophan. A D gene is named only where the DNA matches it firmly. Size is omitted from some rows. Given values are once, few, many or a class for expanded clones.

j_gene | d_gene | len | v_gene | abundance | CDR3nt | CDR3aa
TRBJ2-7 | NA | 15 | TRBV7-9 | few | TGTGCCAGCAGCCACCGGGACTTCGGAGGATATGAGCAGTACTTC | CASSHRDFGGYEQYF
TRBJ2-7 | NA | 14 | TRBV12-3/TRBV12-4 | few | TGTGCCAGCAGGTCCCCAGGGGCCCCCTACGAGCAGTACTTC | CASRSPGAPYEQYF
TRBJ2-2 | TRBD1 | 16 | TRBV28 | NA | TGTGCCAGCAGTTCACAGGGGGCGAAGGGCACCGGGGAGCTGTTTTTT | CASSSQGAKGTGELFF
TRBJ2-3 | NA | 14 | TRBV5-5 | NA | TGTGCCAACAGCTTGATCCCCTACTCAGATACGCAGTATTTT | CANSLIPYSDTQYF
TRBJ2-7 | TRBD1 | 13 | TRBV29-1 | NA | TGCAGCGCCCAGGGACAGGGGAGGGACAGTCAGTACTTC | CSAQGQGRDSQYF
TRBJ1-4 | TRBD1 | 18 | TRBV7-8 | few | TGTGCCAGCAGCTCCACAGGGGGCGGGATGGAAAGTACGGGAAAACTGTTTTTT | CASSSTGGGMESTGKLFF
TRBJ2-7 | NA | 13 | TRBV29-1 | few | TGCAGCGTCGCTGGACACGTACAAGGCGAGCAGTACTTC | CSVAGHVQGEQYF
TRBJ1-4 | NA | 14 | TRBV12-3/TRBV12-4 | few | TGTGCCAGCAGAAGGGACGGACCGAATGAAAAACTGTTTTTT | CASRRDGPNEKLFF
TRBJ2-5 | TRBD2 | 15 | TRBV27 | NA | TGTGCCAGCAGTCAAACCGGGACTACTGACAATGAGCAGTACTTC | CASSQTGTTDNEQYF
TRBJ2-1 | TRBD2 | 19 | TRBV7-2 | NA | TGTGCCAGCAGCTCTAACCCACTAGCGGGGGGAAGCTCCTACAATGAGCAGTTCTTC | CASSSNPLAGGSSYNEQFF
TRBJ2-7 | TRBD2 | 14 | TRBV18 | NA | TGTGCCAGCTCACCAGGGACTAGCCTGAACGAGCAGTACTTC | CASSPGTSLNEQYF
TRBJ2-1 | TRBD2 | 16 | TRBV7-6 | once | TGTGCCAGCAGCTTAGTGGGGACTACAGGCGCAAATGAGCAGTTCTTC | CASSLVGTTGANEQFF
TRBJ2-7 | NA | 13 | TRBV7-2 | many | TGTGCCAGCAGCTTAGTTCAGGGTGGCGAGCAGTACTTC | CASSLVQGGEQYF
TRBJ2-7 | TRBD2 | 16 | TRBV7-2 | many | TGTGCCAGCAGCTTCCCTTCTAGCGGGAGGTCCTACGAGCAGTACTTC | CASSFPSSGRSYEQYF
TRBJ2-7 | TRBD2 | 14 | TRBV20-1 | NA | TGCAGTGCGGGCCGACTAGCGGGGGCCTACGAGCAGTACTTC | CSAGRLAGAYEQYF
TRBJ1-2 | TRBD1 | 12 | TRBV20-1 | NA | TGCAGTGCTTCCCGGGACAGGCATGGCTACACCTTC | CSASRDRHGYTF
TRBJ2-7 | NA | 16 | TRBV28 | NA | TGTGCCAGCAGTTTAGGGCCCGAGTGGAGCTCCTACGAGCAGTACTTC | CASSLGPEWSSYEQYF
TRBJ2-3 | NA | 14 | TRBV7-3 | NA | TGTGCCAGCAGCCCCGACGGCCGCACAGATACGCAGTATTTT | CASSPDGRTDTQYF
TRBJ1-2 | NA | 14 | TRBV5-1 | NA | TGCGCCAGCAGCTTGGGAGTGGCGGACTATGGCTACACCTTC | CASSLGVADYGYTF
TRBJ2-7 | NA | 15 | TRBV20-1 | NA | TGCAGTGCTAGGGGGGATGTTGGTCAGGGCTACGAGCAGTACTTC | CSARGDVGQGYEQYF
TRBJ2-7 | TRBD2 | 23 | TRBV20-1 | few | TGCAGTGCTAGAGGGGGGACTACTACTACCGCTAGCGGGAGGCCGAGCTCCTACAATGAGCAGTACTTC | CSARGGTTTTASGRPSSYNEQYF
TRBJ2-1 | TRBD2 | 14 | TRBV20-1 | few | TGCAGTGCCGGGGGGGGTACCGTTTCGAATGAGCAGTTCTTC | CSAGGGTVSNEQFF
TRBJ2-3 | NA | 15 | TRBV15 | few | TGTGCCACCAGCATCCCGGGAGAGCCCACAGATACGCAGTATTTT | CATSIPGEPTDTQYF
TRBJ2-7 | TRBD2 | 15 | TRBV9 | NA | TGTGCCAGCAGCGGTGGACTAGCGGGGGCCTACGAGCAGTACTTC | CASSGGLAGAYEQYF
TRBJ2-7 | NA | 15 | TRBV7-8 | NA | TGTGCCAGCAGCTTAGAGCGACTACCCTACAATGAGCAGTACTTC | CASSLERLPYNEQYF
TRBJ2-3 | NA | 14 | TRBV29-1 | NA | TGCAGCGTTTCACTCCGGGCGCGCACAGATACGCAGTATTTT | CSVSLRARTDTQYF
TRBJ2-7 | TRBD1 | 14 | TRBV3-1 | NA | TGTGCCAGCAGCCCCGGGACAGGGGGCATCGAGCAGTACTTC | CASSPGTGGIEQYF
TRBJ2-7 | TRBD2 | 16 | TRBV29-1 | NA | TGCAGCGTGGCGGGACTAGCGGGGGGCTCCTACAATGAGCAGTACTTC | CSVAGLAGGSYNEQYF
TRBJ1-2 | NA | 14 | TRBV3-1 | NA | TGTGCCAGCAGCGCGGGGGATACTAACTATGGCTACACCTTC | CASSAGDTNYGYTF
TRBJ1-2 | NA | 15 | TRBV5-8 | NA | TGTGCCAGCAGCTTGTGGGGCGCCTCCCCATATGGCTACACCTTC | CASSLWGASPYGYTF
TRBJ2-5 | NA | 13 | TRBV4-3 | NA | TGCGCCAGCAGCCAAGTTGGGGCGGGGACCCAGTACTTC | CASSQVGAGTQYF
TRBJ2-1 | NA | 15 | TRBV6-5 | NA | TGTGCCAGCAGTTACTCGAGGGCGGGCTACAATGAGCAGTTCTTC | CASSYSRAGYNEQFF
TRBJ1-1 | NA | 14 | TRBV6-6 | NA | TGTGCCAGCAGTGACGAGGGGGTCTGGGCTGAAGCTTTCTTT | CASSDEGVWAEAFF